This TCR beta chain appears in the sequencing data of a study of blood T cell repertoires in COVID-19 (dated by TCRdb to 2020 to 2021). With respect to the entire study: Samples from collaborators originated in the United States, Italy and Spain and spanned both the acute and convalescent phases of COVID-19. The prospective study material was composed of cDNA or gDNA derived from T cells, B-cell-depleted T cells, or PBMCs. The dataset comprised deeply sampled blood TCRbeta repertoires from subjects exposed to, actively infected with, or recovered from COVID-19. The repertoires were released in a freely available public database intended as a resource for research on the immune response to SARS-CoV-2. The samples were drawn from two sources: the first 160 participants of the ongoing ImmuneRACE study, and approximately 1,300 subjects contributed by 6 global collaborators. The sample metadata nearly always contained a de-identified subject ID, COVID-19 status, age in years and sex. Where available, HLA class I and class II types were obtained from metadata supplied by the sample provider rather than from assay-based typing. What the work shows at the level of the full study, not this receptor alone: The amount of clinical and demographic metadata varied by source and participant and was provided uncurated.

At the junction V is shortened by 2 bases and J by 0 bases; bases outside the gene matches: 4. Per the germline V gene, MNHEY is the CDR1 and SVGEGT is the CDR2. The CDR3 spans 17 residues, from the cysteine through the phenylalanine. Only the CDR3 DNA stays, 51 bases, in frame from base 1. Whole blood was collected in K2EDTA tubes by collaborating institutions according to the institutions' own protocols. Collaborator samples were shipped for TCRbeta analysis as frozen whole blood, isolated PBMCs, or DNA extracted from either sample type. Worth noting for this clone: This receptor's antigen is unknown. No per-base quality is available; no much larger clone lies one base away.

TCRbeta CDR3 regions were amplified from genomic DNA using the immunoSEQ Assay, a bias-controlled multiplex PCR. As for how the authors treated the data: Within the assay, amplification of reference gene primers was used to estimate how many nucleated cells each sample contained. To quantify the absolute abundance of each unique TCRbeta CDR3 rearrangement, sequence reads were collapsed and filtered. For each sample, productive Simpson clonality was calculated as the square root of Simpson's diversity index across productive rearrangements. In TCRdb, the immuneACCESS table is reduced to in-frame sequences with V and J assigned. These tables do not hold every clone; where another copy was compared, an unresolved V gene accounts for under half, and the others remain unexplained. The V and J calls and clone size come from that table; D and trimming were worked out from the DNA. Here the sample has about 43,000 clones; 87% occur a single time. The top ten clones comprise around 9.6% of the sample.

Input material: peripheral blood. The chain couples TRBV6-2 or TRBV6-3 to TRBJ2-6; TRBD1 lines up with 7 middle nucleotides. This TCR came from a woman older than 75 with active COVID-19. The CDR3 corresponds to CASSYAQGTSGANVLTF. The DNA reads TGTGCCAGCAGTTACGCACAGGGGACCTCTGGGGCCAACGTCCTGACTTTC.